This TCR beta chain came from a study of blood T cell repertoires in COVID-19. Turning to the study itself: There were acute and convalescent COVID-19 samples, and they came from the United States, Italy and Spain. T cells, B-cell-depleted T cells, or PBMCs supplied cDNA or gDNA.

Original processing notes: Estimated nucleated cell counts came from reference gene primer amplification. The repertoire was sequenced with immunoSEQ multiplex PCR; TCRdb's copy has only in-frame clones and lacks some. That table supplies the V and J calls and clone size; D and trimming were determined from the DNA. In the table there are 100,000 or so clones, around four fifths of which are singletons. The CDR3 length is 13 residues. The junction had 5 bases not matched to a gene; V was cut back by 10 bases and J by 2 bases. Germline loops: CDR1 MNHNY, CDR2 SVGAGI (reference sequence). Specimen: peripheral blood. This chain uses TRBV6-6 with TRBJ1-1; 9 nucleotides line up with TRBD1. The clonotype originates from a man aged 45-60 years with active or convalescent COVID-19. CDR3 nucleotides: TGTGCCACCCAACAGGGGGCTAACACTGAAGCTTTCTTT. This translates into CATQQGANTEAFF.